This is a list of T cell receptor beta chains from one sample in a study of metastatic and nonmetastatic thyroid tumors. TCRdb re-analyzed the PCR reads using MiXCR. The sample contains about 5,400 clones, 33% of which appear only once. Sequencing used adjacent normal tissue. These receptors all come from a female donor with papillary thyroid cancer or a benign thyroid nodule (not recorded which). Some clones in this sample may be carry-over from other donors' samples. Each CDR3 is given without its conserved first and last residue. D genes are given only for firm matches.

v_gene: TRBV7-7; d_gene: -; CDR3aa: ASSQGHSGVQY
v_gene: TRBV28; d_gene: -; CDR3aa: ASSRPRLASTDTQY
v_gene: TRBV7-3; d_gene: -; CDR3aa: ASSLSLQGLRMNTEAF
v_gene: TRBV5-1; d_gene: TRBD2; CDR3aa: ASSLGGLATYEQY
v_gene: TRBV20-1; d_gene: TRBD1; CDR3aa: SARKGTGTYGYT
v_gene: TRBV6-2/TRBV6-3; d_gene: TRBD2; CDR3aa: ASTRGARGLAGVSTGELF
v_gene: TRBV18; d_gene: -; CDR3aa: ASSPGPPGGNQPQH
v_gene: TRBV15; d_gene: TRBD2; CDR3aa: ATSSGLAGDEQY
v_gene: TRBV6-6; d_gene: -; CDR3aa: ASSYSGQRNQPQH
v_gene: TRBV5-1; d_gene: -; CDR3aa: ASSLCPRGIYNEQL
v_gene: TRBV30; d_gene: -; CDR3aa: AWSETWTANYGYT
v_gene: TRBV7-7; d_gene: -; CDR3aa: ASSLMGGSSGANVLT
v_gene: TRBV5-6; d_gene: -; CDR3aa: ASSLANWGSEQF
v_gene: TRBV30; d_gene: TRBD1; CDR3aa: AWSGQGNTEAF
v_gene: TRBV6-1; d_gene: -; CDR3aa: ASCGMGKLF
v_gene: TRBV24-1; d_gene: -; CDR3aa: ATSDERTPGSNEQY
v_gene: TRBV19; d_gene: TRBD1; CDR3aa: ASTPTGSGNTEAF
v_gene: TRBV12-3/TRBV12-4; d_gene: -; CDR3aa: ASRKTGGNYGYT
v_gene: TRBV6-1; d_gene: -; CDR3aa: ASSEEPLAYEQF
v_gene: TRBV15; d_gene: -; CDR3aa: ATSRDFRNVELF
v_gene: TRBV11-2; d_gene: TRBD1; CDR3aa: ASSSGTGGYDQY
v_gene: TRBV20-1; d_gene: -; CDR3aa: SARDPAGIGSWYNEQF
v_gene: TRBV24-1; d_gene: -; CDR3aa: ATSNPWSTEQF
v_gene: TRBV20-1; d_gene: TRBD1; CDR3aa: SAGRTGRTQETQY
v_gene: TRBV5-4; d_gene: TRBD1; CDR3aa: ASSVGWTGFGTDTQY
v_gene: TRBV19; d_gene: TRBD1; CDR3aa: ASSAWTGYHQPQH
v_gene: TRBV11-2; d_gene: -; CDR3aa: ASSLWGSGNTIY
v_gene: TRBV6-1; d_gene: -; CDR3aa: ASWMKYGYT
v_gene: TRBV5-5; d_gene: -; CDR3aa: ASSLVGASTDTQY
v_gene: TRBV20-1; d_gene: -; CDR3aa: SATALVGEGIAF
v_gene: TRBV5-5; d_gene: TRBD1; CDR3aa: ASSVGWTGRDEQY
v_gene: TRBV7-3; d_gene: -; CDR3aa: ASSLTGVPTDTQY
v_gene: TRBV6-6; d_gene: -; CDR3aa: ASSYANRVNTEAF
v_gene: TRBV25-1; d_gene: TRBD2; CDR3aa: ASSAYGRSSYEQY
v_gene: TRBV6-5; d_gene: -; CDR3aa: ASSYSRQTNTEAF
v_gene: TRBV6-5; d_gene: -; CDR3aa: ASSYGLTGELF
v_gene: TRBV19; d_gene: -; CDR3aa: ASSIDLERGNEQF
v_gene: TRBV19; d_gene: TRBD1; CDR3aa: ASSINRDSYEQY
v_gene: TRBV6-2/TRBV6-3; d_gene: -; CDR3aa: ASSYGGSYEQY
v_gene: TRBV12-3/TRBV12-4; d_gene: -; CDR3aa: ASSLDGNYGYT
v_gene: TRBV6-1; d_gene: TRBD1; CDR3aa: ASRRRTGSNQPQH
v_gene: TRBV7-9; d_gene: -; CDR3aa: ASSESTGARSPLH
v_gene: TRBV6-2/TRBV6-3; d_gene: TRBD1; CDR3aa: ASSPRLTQGSRTGAYEQY
v_gene: TRBV6-2/TRBV6-3; d_gene: -; CDR3aa: ASSYSTAGPSWNSPLH
v_gene: TRBV27; d_gene: -; CDR3aa: ASSSNRAKAF